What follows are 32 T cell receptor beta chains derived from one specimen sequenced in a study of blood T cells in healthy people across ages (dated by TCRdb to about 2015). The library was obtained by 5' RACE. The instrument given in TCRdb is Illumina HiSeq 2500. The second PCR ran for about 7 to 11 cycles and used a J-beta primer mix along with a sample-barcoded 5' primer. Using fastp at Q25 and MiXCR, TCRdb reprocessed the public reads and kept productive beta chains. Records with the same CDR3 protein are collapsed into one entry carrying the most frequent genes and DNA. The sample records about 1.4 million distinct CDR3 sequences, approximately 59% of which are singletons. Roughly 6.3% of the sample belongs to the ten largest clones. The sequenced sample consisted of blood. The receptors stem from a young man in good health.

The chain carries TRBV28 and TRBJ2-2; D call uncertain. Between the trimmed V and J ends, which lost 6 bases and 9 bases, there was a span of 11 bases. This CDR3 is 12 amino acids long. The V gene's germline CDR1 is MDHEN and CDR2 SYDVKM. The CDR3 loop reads CASSATTRELFF. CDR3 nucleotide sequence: TGTGCCAGCAGCGCGACAACCAGGGAGCTGTTTTTT. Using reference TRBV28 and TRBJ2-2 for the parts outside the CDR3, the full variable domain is DVKVTQSSRYLVKRTGEKVFLECVQDMDHENMFWYRQDPGLGLRLIYFSYDVKMKEKGDIPEGYSVSREKKERFSLILESASTNQTSMYLCASSATTRELFFGEGSRLTVL.

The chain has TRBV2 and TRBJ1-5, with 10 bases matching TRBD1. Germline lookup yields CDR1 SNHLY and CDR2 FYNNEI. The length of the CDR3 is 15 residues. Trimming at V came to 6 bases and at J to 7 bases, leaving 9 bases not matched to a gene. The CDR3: CASSAGTGVRQPQHF. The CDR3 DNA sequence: TGTGCCAGCAGCGCCGGGACAGGGGTAAGGCAGCCCCAGCATTTT.

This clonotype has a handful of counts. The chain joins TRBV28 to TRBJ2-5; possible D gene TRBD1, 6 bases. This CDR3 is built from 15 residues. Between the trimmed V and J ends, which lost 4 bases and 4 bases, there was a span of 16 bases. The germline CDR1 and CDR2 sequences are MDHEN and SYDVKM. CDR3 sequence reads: CASSSPQQGRETQYF. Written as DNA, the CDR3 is TGTGCCAGCAGTTCCCCCCAACAGGGTCGAGAGACCCAGTACTTC.

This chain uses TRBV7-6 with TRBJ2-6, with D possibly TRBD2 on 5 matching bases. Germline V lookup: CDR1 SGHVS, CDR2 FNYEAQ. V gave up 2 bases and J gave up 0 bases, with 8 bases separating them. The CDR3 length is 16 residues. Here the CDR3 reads CASSLFGNSGANVLTF. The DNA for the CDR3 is TGTGCCAGCAGCTTATTCGGGAACTCTGGGGCCAACGTCCTGACTTTC.

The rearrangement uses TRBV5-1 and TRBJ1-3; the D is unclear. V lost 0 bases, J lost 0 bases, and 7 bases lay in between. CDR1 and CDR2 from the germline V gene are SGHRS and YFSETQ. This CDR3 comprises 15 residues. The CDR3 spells CASSLAGASGNTIYF. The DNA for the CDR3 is TGCGCCAGCAGCTTGGCGGGTGCCTCTGGAAACACCATATATTTT.

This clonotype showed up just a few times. DNA of the CDR3: TGCAGCGTAGCCCCCAGGACCCCTTGGAATGAGCAGTTCTTC. This gives the protein CSVAPRTPWNEQFF. The chain employs TRBV29-1 and TRBJ2-1; D unclear. Germline-derived CDR1 and CDR2 are SQVTM and ANQGSEA. The CDR3 is 14 amino acids. Deletions cut 6 bases from V and 7 bases from J, with 19 bases between.

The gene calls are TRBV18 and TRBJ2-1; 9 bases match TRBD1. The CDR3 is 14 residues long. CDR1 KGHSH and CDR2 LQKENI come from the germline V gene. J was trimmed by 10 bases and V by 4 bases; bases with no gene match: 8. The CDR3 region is CASSRDRDLGEQFF. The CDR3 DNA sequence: TGTGCCAGCTCACGGGACAGGGATCTTGGGGAGCAGTTCTTC.

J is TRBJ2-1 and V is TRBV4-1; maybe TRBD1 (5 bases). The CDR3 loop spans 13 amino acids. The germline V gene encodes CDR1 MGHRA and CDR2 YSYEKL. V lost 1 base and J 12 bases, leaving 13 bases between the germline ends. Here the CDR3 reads CASSQGQPDRQFF. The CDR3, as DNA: TGCGCCAGCAGCCAAGGACAGCCCGATCGGCAGTTCTTC.

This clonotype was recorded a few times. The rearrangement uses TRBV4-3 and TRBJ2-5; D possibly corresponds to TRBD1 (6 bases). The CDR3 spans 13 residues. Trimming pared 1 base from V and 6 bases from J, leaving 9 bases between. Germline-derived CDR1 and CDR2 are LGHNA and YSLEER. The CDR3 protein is CASSQVQGKTQYF. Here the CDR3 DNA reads TGCGCCAGCAGCCAAGTTCAGGGGAAGACCCAGTACTTC.

CDR3 loop: CSVPRGGSTDTQYF. The CDR3 DNA reads as TGCAGCGTCCCAAGGGGGGGCTCCACAGATACGCAGTATTTT. The chain has TRBV29-1 and TRBJ2-3; tentative D call: TRBD2 (7 bases). Deletions cut 6 bases from V and 2 bases from J, with 15 bases between. This CDR3 contains 14 residues. Germline values: CDR1 SQVTM, CDR2 ANQGSEA.

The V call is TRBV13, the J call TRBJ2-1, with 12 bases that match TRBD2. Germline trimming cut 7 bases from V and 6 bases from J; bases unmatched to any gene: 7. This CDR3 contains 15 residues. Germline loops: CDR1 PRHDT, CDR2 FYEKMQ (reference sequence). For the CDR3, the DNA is TGTGCCAGCATCCTAGCGGGGGGGCCGAGCAATGAGCAGTTCTTC. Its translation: CASILAGGPSNEQFF.

The CDR3 region is CASGWDTKSSGANVLTF. The CDR3 DNA reads as TGTGCCAGCGGGTGGGACACTAAGAGCTCTGGGGCCAACGTCCTGACTTTC. V and J are TRBV2 and TRBJ2-6; possibly TRBD1 for D (6 bases). V gave up 8 bases and J gave up 0 bases, with 17 bases separating them. CDR1 is SNHLY and CDR2 is FYNNEI in the germline V gene. CDR3 length: 17 residues.

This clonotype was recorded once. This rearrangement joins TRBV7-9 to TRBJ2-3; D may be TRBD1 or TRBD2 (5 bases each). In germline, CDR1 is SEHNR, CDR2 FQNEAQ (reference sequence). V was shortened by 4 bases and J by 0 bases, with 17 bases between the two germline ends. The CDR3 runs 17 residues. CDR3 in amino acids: CASSYGDREISTDTQYF. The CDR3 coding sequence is TGTGCCAGCAGCTATGGGGACCGAGAAATTAGCACAGATACGCAGTATTTT.

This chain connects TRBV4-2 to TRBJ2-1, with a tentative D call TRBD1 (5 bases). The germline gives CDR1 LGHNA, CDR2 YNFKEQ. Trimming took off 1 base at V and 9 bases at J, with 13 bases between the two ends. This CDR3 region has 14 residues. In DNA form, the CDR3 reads TGTGCCAGCAGCCAAGTAGACAGTTTCCGTGAGCAGTTCTTC. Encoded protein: CASSQVDSFREQFF.

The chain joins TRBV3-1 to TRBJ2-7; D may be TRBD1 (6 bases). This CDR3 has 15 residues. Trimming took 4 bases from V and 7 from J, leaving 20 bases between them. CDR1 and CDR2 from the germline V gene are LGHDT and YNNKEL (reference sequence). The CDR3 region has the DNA TGTGCCAGCAGCCTCGGGACACCCCGAATCTATGAGCAGTACTTC. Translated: CASSLGTPRIYEQYF.

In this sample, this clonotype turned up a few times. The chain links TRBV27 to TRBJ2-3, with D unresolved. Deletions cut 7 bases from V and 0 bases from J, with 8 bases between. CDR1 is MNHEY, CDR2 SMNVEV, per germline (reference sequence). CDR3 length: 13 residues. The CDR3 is CASTSWSTDTQYF. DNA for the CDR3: TGTGCCAGCACTTCCTGGAGCACAGATACGCAGTATTTT.

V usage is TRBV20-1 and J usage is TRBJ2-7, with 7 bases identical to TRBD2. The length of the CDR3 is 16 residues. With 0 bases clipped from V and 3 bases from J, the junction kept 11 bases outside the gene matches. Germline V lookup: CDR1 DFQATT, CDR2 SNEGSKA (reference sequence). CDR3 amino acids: CSARDLRTSSYYEQYF. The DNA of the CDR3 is TGCAGTGCTAGAGATTTAAGGACTAGTTCGTACTACGAGCAGTACTTC.

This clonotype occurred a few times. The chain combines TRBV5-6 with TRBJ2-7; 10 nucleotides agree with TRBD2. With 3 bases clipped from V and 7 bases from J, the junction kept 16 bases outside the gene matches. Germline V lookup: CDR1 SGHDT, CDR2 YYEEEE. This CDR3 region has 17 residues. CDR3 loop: CASSSDRTSGVTLEQYF. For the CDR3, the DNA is TGTGCCAGCAGCTCCGATCGGACTAGCGGCGTTACACTTGAGCAGTACTTC.

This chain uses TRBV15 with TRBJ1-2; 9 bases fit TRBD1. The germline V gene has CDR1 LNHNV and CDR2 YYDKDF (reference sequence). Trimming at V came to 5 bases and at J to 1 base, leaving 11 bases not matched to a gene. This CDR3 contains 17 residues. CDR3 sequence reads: CATSGRLDRGINYGYTF. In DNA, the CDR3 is TGTGCCACCAGCGGCCGTCTCGACAGGGGGATTAACTATGGCTACACCTTC.

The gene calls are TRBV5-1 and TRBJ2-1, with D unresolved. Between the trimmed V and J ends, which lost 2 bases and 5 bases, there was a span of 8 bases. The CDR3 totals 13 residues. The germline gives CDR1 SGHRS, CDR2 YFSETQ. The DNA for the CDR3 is TGCGCCAGCAGCTTTAGGGCAGACAATGAGCAGTTCTTC. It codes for CASSFRADNEQFF.

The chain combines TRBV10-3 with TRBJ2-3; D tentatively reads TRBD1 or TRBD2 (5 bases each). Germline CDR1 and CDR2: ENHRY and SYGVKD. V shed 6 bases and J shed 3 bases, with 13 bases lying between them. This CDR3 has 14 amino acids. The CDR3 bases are TGTGCCATCAGCGAGGGACCGGGGACAGATACGCAGTATTTT. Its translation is CAISEGPGTDTQYF.

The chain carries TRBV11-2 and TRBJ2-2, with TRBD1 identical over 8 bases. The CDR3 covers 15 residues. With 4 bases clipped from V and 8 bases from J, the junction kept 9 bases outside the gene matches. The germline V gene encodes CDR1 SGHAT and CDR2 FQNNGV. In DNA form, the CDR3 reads TGTGCCAGCAGCTCGACTCGGACAGGGACTGGGGAGCTGTTTTTT. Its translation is CASSSTRTGTGELFF. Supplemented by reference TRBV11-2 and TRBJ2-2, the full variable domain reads EAGVAQSPRYKIIEKRQSVAFWCNPISGHATLYWYQQILGQGPKLLIQFQNNGVVDDSQLPKDRFSAERLKGVDSTLKIQPAKLEDSAVYLCASSSTRTGTGELFFGEGSRLTVL.

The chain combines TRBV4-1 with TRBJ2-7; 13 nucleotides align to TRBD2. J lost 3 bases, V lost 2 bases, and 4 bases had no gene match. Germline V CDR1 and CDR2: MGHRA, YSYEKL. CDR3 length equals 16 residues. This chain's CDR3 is CASSQPGLAGVYEQYF. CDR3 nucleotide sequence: TGCGCCAGCAGCCAACCCGGACTAGCGGGGGTCTACGAGCAGTACTTC.

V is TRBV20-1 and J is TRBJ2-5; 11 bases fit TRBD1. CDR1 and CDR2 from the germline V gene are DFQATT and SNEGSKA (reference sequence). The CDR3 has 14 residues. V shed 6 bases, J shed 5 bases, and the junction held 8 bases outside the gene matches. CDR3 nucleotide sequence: TGCAGTGCGAGCGGACAGGGGGCTGAGGAGACCCAGTACTTC. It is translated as CSASGQGAEETQYF.

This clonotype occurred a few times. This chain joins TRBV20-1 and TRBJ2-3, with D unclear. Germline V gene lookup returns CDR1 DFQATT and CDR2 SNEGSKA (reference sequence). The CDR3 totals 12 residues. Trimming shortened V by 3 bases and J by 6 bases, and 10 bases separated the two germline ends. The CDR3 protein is CSARSGRDTQYF. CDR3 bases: TGCAGTGCTAGGTCTGGGCGGGATACGCAGTATTTT.

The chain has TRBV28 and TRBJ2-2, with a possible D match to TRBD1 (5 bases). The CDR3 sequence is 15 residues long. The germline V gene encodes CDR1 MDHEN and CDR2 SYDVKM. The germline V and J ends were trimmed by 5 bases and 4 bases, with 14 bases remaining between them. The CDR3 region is CASSLRQSGTGELFF. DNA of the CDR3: TGTGCCAGCAGTCTCCGACAGTCCGGCACCGGGGAGCTGTTTTTT.

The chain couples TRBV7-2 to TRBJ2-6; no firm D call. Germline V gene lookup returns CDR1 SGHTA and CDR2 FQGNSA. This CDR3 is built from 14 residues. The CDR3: CGETLPSGANVLTF. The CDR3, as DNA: TGTGGTGAGACTTTGCCCTCTGGGGCCAACGTCCTGACTTTC.

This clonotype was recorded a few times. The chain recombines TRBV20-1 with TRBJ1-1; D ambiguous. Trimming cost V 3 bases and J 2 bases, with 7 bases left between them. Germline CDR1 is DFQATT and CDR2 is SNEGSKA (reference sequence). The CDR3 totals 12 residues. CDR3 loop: CSASEGNTEAFF. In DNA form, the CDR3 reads TGCAGTGCTAGTGAGGGAAACACTGAAGCTTTCTTT.

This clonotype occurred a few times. The CDR3 DNA follows: TGTGCCAGCAGCCCAGACAGACCCTCCTACGAGCAGTACTTC. Its protein product is CASSPDRPSYEQYF. J is TRBJ2-7 and V is TRBV7-2; tentative D call: TRBD1 (5 bases). Germline-derived CDR1 and CDR2 are SGHTA and FQGNSA. The CDR3 totals 14 residues. V lost 5 bases to trimming and J lost 0 bases, with 11 bases between them.

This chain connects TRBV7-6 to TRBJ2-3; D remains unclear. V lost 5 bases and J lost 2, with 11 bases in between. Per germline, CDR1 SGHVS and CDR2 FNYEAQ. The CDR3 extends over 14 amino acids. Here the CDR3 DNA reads TGTGCCAGCAGCACTTGGACCATCACAGATACGCAGTATTTT. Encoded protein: CASSTWTITDTQYF. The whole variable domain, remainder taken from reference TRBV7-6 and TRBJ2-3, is GAGVSQSPRYKVTKRGQDVALRCDPISGHVSLYWYRQALGQGPEFLTYFNYEAQQDKSGLPNDRFSAERPEGSISTLTIQRTEQRDSAMYRCASSTWTITDTQYFGPGTRLTVL.

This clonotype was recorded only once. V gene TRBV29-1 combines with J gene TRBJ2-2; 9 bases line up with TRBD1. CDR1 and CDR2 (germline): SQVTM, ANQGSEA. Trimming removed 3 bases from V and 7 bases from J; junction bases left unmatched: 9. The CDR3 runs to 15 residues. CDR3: CSVDPGQGGSGELFF. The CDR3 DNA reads TGCAGCGTTGATCCGGGACAGGGAGGAAGCGGGGAGCTGTTTTTT.

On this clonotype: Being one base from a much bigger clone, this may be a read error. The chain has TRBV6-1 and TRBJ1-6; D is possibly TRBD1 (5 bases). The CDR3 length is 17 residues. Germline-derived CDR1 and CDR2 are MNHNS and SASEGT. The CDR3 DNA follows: TGTGCCGGCAGTGAACCTCGAAGGGGCTACGGTAATTCACCCCTCCACTTT. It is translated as CAGSEPRRGYGNSPLHF.